Listed here are 26 T cell receptor beta chains from one sample, sequenced in a study of siplizumab effects on memory and regulatory T cells. Generated by immunoSEQ multiplex PCR, the TCRdb table keeps only in-frame clones and is missing some. This table holds tens of thousands of clones, more than 80% found once. The sample consisted of naive CD4+ T cells sorted from blood. The receptor set was obtained from a human donor in good health.

This rearrangement joins TRBV10-3 to TRBJ2-5; D perhaps matches TRBD2 (6 bases). CDR3 length equals 15 residues. V dropped 2 bases and J dropped 7 bases, with 17 bases sitting between them. The germline gives CDR1 ENHRY, CDR2 SYGVKD. CDR3 bases: TGTGCCATCAGTGAGCCCGGGACTCTTAAGGGGACCCAGTACTTC. Translating gives CAISEPGTLKGTQYF.

The chain links TRBV9 to TRBJ1-2; D may be TRBD1 (6 bases). From germline, CDR1 is SGDLS and CDR2 YYNGEE. The V end was cut by 0 bases, the J end by 3 bases, with 12 bases between. This CDR3 comprises 15 residues. CDR3 residues: CASSVAAGADYGYTF. CDR3 nucleotides: TGTGCCAGCAGCGTAGCCGCAGGGGCTGACTATGGCTACACCTTC.

The rearrangement joins TRBV29-1 to TRBJ2-3, with 10 bases that match TRBD2. The germline gives CDR1 SQVTM, CDR2 ANQGSEA. V dropped 2 bases and J dropped 4; count of bases not matched to a gene: 6. This CDR3 is built from 15 residues. The CDR3 DNA follows: TGCAGCGTTGAAATAGCGGGAGGTGCAGCAGATACGCAGTATTTT. It codes for CSVEIAGGAADTQYF.

CDR3 coding DNA: TGTGCCAGCAGTGAAAAAGAAGGCTCAAAGGTTAATGAGCAGTTCTTC. Its protein product is CASSEKEGSKVNEQFF. The J gene is TRBJ2-1, the V gene TRBV2; D ambiguous. CDR1 SNHLY and CDR2 FYNNEI come from the germline V gene. The CDR3 length is 16 residues. Trimming removed 2 bases at V and 7 bases at J, with 18 bases between.

This chain joins TRBV2 and TRBJ2-3, with D perhaps TRBD1 (5 bases). There are 15 residues in the CDR3. CDR1 is SNHLY and CDR2 is FYNNEI in the germline V gene. The ends were cut back, 7 bases at V and 0 bases at J, with 14 bases in the middle. CDR3 sequence reads: CASIPGFASTDTQYF. In DNA form, the CDR3 reads TGTGCCAGCATTCCAGGGTTTGCTAGCACAGATACGCAGTATTTT.

This clone was counted a single time. The chain carries TRBV7-9 and TRBJ2-3, with TRBD2 matching over 7 bases. The germline V gene encodes CDR1 SEHNR and CDR2 FQNEAQ (reference sequence). After removal of 7 bases from V and 2 bases from J, the junction contained 3 bases not matched to a gene. This CDR3 has 13 amino acids. The CDR3: CASTRGVTDTQYF. DNA of the CDR3: TGTGCCAGCACCCGGGGGGTCACAGATACGCAGTATTTT.

This chain connects TRBV4-1 to TRBJ2-7; D might be TRBD1 or TRBD2, each matching 5 bases. Deletions cut 1 base from V and 5 bases from J, with 12 bases between. The CDR3 extends over 14 amino acids. Germline values: CDR1 MGHRA, CDR2 YSYEKL. Here the CDR3 DNA reads TGCGCCAGCAGCCAAGCACAGGTCGGGAACGAGCAGTACTTC. Its protein product is CASSQAQVGNEQYF.

The CDR3 coding sequence is TGCGCCAGCAGTGAGTATCCGGACTACGAGCAGTACTTC. Translation: CASSEYPDYEQYF. J is TRBJ2-7 and V is TRBV10-1; unclear D gene. The length of the CDR3 is 13 residues. V was cut by 1 base and J by 3 bases, with 7 bases left in between. Germline CDR1 reads WNHNN; CDR2 reads SYGVQD (reference sequence).

This rearrangement joins TRBV5-1 to TRBJ1-5; no firm D call. V lost 4 bases to trimming and J lost 7 bases, with 15 bases between them. CDR1 SGHRS and CDR2 YFSETQ come from the germline V gene. CDR3 size: 14 residues. CDR3 sequence (DNA): TGCGCCAGCAGCGAGGACGGCTTACAACAGCCCCAGCATTTT. Protein sequence: CASSEDGLQQPQHF.

This chain links TRBV6-6 with TRBJ2-2, with D maybe TRBD1 (5 bases). CDR1 is MNHNY and CDR2 is SVGAGI in the germline V gene (reference sequence). V was pared by 8 bases and J by 0 bases, with 13 bases between. The CDR3 length is 15 residues. The CDR3 DNA follows: TGTGCCAGCGAAAGTGACAGTTCGAACACCGGGGAGCTGTTTTTT. It codes for CASESDSSNTGELFF.

This chain's CDR3 is CASSPTGSGANVLTF. The CDR3 DNA reads TGTGCCAGCTCACCGACAGGGTCTGGGGCCAACGTCCTGACTTTC. This chain joins TRBV18 and TRBJ2-6, with 7 bases lining up with TRBD1. Trimming cost V 3 bases and J 1 base; bases outside gene matches: 0. Looked up from germline, CDR1 is KGHSH and CDR2 is LQKENI. This CDR3 is built from 15 residues.

This rearrangement joins TRBV9 to TRBJ1-2; 8 nucleotides agree with TRBD1. The CDR3 sequence is 17 residues long. Trimming removed 3 bases from V and 2 bases from J; junction bases left unmatched: 12. CDR1 SGDLS and CDR2 YYNGEE come from the germline V gene. Here the CDR3 DNA reads TGTGCCAGCAGCGCTAAAGGGTCGGACAGGGCCAACTATGGCTACACCTTC. Protein sequence: CASSAKGSDRANYGYTF.

This rearrangement joins TRBV9 to TRBJ2-5; D is unresolved. From germline, CDR1 is SGDLS and CDR2 YYNGEE. This CDR3 has 15 residues. Trimming took off 0 bases at V and 1 base at J, with 10 bases between the two ends. This chain's CDR3 is CASSVATSAQETQYF. The CDR3 nucleotides are TGTGCCAGCAGCGTAGCTACGAGCGCCCAAGAGACCCAGTACTTC.

The chain has TRBV5-1 and TRBJ1-3, with TRBD1 matching over 8 bases. Germline-derived CDR1 and CDR2 are SGHRS and YFSETQ. There are 19 residues in the CDR3. The ends lost 0 bases at V and 3 bases at J; junction bases unmatched: 14. CDR3 DNA sequence: TGCGCCAGCAGCTTGGGGCCTGGGAGGACAGGGACCCTTGGAAACACCATATATTTT. Translating gives CASSLGPGRTGTLGNTIYF.

This chain connects TRBV2 to TRBJ1-2; 9 bases align to TRBD1. The trim removed 8 bases at V and 7 bases at J, leaving 14 bases unmatched. This CDR3 has 15 residues. Germline CDR1 reads SNHLY; CDR2 reads FYNNEI. The CDR3 reads CASSPEDRGYRGYTF. The CDR3 DNA reads as TGTGCCAGCTCCCCGGAGGACAGGGGTTATCGTGGCTACACCTTC.

V usage is TRBV19 and J usage is TRBJ1-1, with a possible D match to TRBD1 (5 bases). The CDR3 loop spans 15 amino acids. Germline CDR1 is LNHDA and CDR2 is SQIVND (reference sequence). The V and J ends lost 4 bases and 5 bases respectively, with 17 bases between them. The CDR3 sequence: CASSTHLQGRTEAFF. Written as DNA, the CDR3 is TGTGCCAGTAGTACTCACCTTCAGGGTAGGACTGAAGCTTTCTTT.

The chain has TRBV7-9 and TRBJ2-3; the match to TRBD2 covers 8 bases. V shed 1 base and J 0 bases; nucleotides not matched to a gene: 0. This CDR3 is built from 15 residues. CDR1 is SEHNR and CDR2 is FQNEAQ in the germline V gene (reference sequence). Written as DNA, the CDR3 is TGTGCCAGCAGCTTAGTAGCGGGGAGCACAGATACGCAGTATTTT. This codes for CASSLVAGSTDTQYF. The full variable domain, rest sourced from reference TRBV7-9 and TRBJ2-3, is DTGVSQNPRHKITKRGQNVTFRCDPISEHNRLYWYRQTLGQGPEFLTYFQNEAQLEKSRLLSDRFSAERPKGSFSTLEIQRTEQGDSAMYLCASSLVAGSTDTQYFGPGTRLTVL.

The chain uses TRBV5-1 and TRBJ2-7; D uncertain. This CDR3 region has 16 residues. Germline CDR1 SGHRS, CDR2 YFSETQ. The V end lost 4 bases, the J end lost 2 bases, and 19 bases lay between the germline ends. This CDR3 is CASSLPTVPLTYEQYF. The CDR3 nucleotides read TGCGCCAGCAGCCTACCAACAGTACCATTGACCTACGAGCAGTACTTC.

The chain uses TRBV10-3 and TRBJ1-4; no definite D call. From germline, CDR1 is ENHRY and CDR2 SYGVKD. V was trimmed by 2 bases and J by 7 bases, leaving 14 bases between them. CDR3 length equals 15 residues. DNA of the CDR3: TGTGCCATCAGTGAGAATCTTCGGGTGGGTGAAAAACTGTTTTTT. This codes for CAISENLRVGEKLFF.

The chain has TRBV27 and TRBJ1-1; unclear D gene. The CDR3 runs to 14 residues. Germline V gene data show CDR1 as MNHEY and CDR2 as SMNVEV (reference sequence). Trimming took 6 bases from V and 4 from J, leaving 15 bases between them. The CDR3 protein is CASSPESWGTEAFF. The CDR3 DNA is TGTGCCAGCAGCCCGGAGAGCTGGGGCACTGAAGCTTTCTTT.

This chain's CDR3 is CASSERTGVYEQYF. For the CDR3, the DNA is TGTGCCAGCAGTGAAAGGACAGGGGTCTACGAGCAGTACTTC. The chain uses TRBV6-1 and TRBJ2-7; 9 nucleotides line up with TRBD1. This CDR3 is built from 14 residues. Germline CDR1 is MNHNS and CDR2 is SASEGT. V lost 2 bases to trimming and J lost 3 bases; unmatched junction nucleotides: 2.

CDR3: CASSQAPASRYNEQFF. The CDR3 DNA reads as TGCGCCAGCAGCCAAGCCCCGGCTAGCCGCTACAATGAGCAGTTCTTC. V gene TRBV4-1 combines with J gene TRBJ2-1; the D gene is possibly TRBD2 (5 bases). The CDR3 runs to 16 residues. CDR1 and CDR2 (germline): MGHRA, YSYEKL. Trimming took 1 base from V and 3 from J, leaving 13 bases between them.

The chain employs TRBV9 and TRBJ1-5; D is possibly TRBD1 (6 bases). The CDR3 runs to 15 residues. Trimming removed 2 bases at V and 4 bases at J, with 13 bases between. Germline CDR1 SGDLS, CDR2 YYNGEE. This chain's CDR3 is CASSVSGDRNQPQHF. The CDR3 DNA reads TGTGCCAGCAGCGTTTCAGGGGATAGGAATCAGCCCCAGCATTTT.

The CDR3 bases are TGTGCCAGCAGCCAAGGACGGGGGCTGGGTGAAAAACTGTTTTTT. This gives the protein CASSQGRGLGEKLFF. The V and J genes are TRBV4-2 and TRBJ1-4, with a weak D call TRBD1 (6 bases). The V gene's germline CDR1 is LGHNA and CDR2 YNFKEQ. V lost 1 base, J lost 7 bases, and 13 bases lay in between. The CDR3 sequence is 15 residues long.

The rearrangement links TRBV7-8 to TRBJ2-3; 7 positions match TRBD2. Germline values: CDR1 SGHVS, CDR2 FQNEAQ. The CDR3 loop spans 15 amino acids. Germline trimming cut 2 bases from V and 4 bases from J; bases unmatched to any gene: 6. CDR3 in DNA: TGTGCCAGCAGCTTATTTGGCGGGAGTCCAGATACGCAGTATTTT. This sequence encodes CASSLFGGSPDTQYF. The full variable domain, with the rest looked up from reference TRBV7-8 and TRBJ2-3, is GAGVSQSPRYKVAKRGQDVALRCDPISGHVSLFWYQQALGQGPEFLTYFQNEAQLDKSGLPSDRFFAERPEGSVSTLKIQRTQQEDSAVYLCASSLFGGSPDTQYFGPGTRLTVL.

The rearrangement uses TRBV6-1 and TRBJ2-6; possible D gene TRBD1, 6 bases. This CDR3 is 15 amino acids long. V lost 2 bases to trimming and J lost 4 bases, with 9 bases between them. The germline V gene encodes CDR1 MNHNS and CDR2 SASEGT. The chain's CDR3 is CASSESGTGANVLTF. The DNA for the CDR3 is TGTGCCAGCAGTGAATCAGGGACAGGGGCCAACGTCCTGACTTTC.